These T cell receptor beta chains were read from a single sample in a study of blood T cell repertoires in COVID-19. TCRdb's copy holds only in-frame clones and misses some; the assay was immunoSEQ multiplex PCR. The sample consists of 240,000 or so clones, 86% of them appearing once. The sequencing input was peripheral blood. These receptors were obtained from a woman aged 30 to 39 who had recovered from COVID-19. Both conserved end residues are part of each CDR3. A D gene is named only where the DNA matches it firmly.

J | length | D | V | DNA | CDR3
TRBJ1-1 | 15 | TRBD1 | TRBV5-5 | TGTGCCAGCAGCTTACACGCCAGGGGGGCCACTGAAGCTTTCTTT | CASSLHARGATEAFF
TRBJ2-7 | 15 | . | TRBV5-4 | TGTGCCAGCAGCTCAGATCCTACCGGGGCCTACGAGCAGTACTTC | CASSSDPTGAYEQYF
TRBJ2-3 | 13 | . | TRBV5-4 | TGTGCCAGCAGCCTCGACCTTGAGACTGCGCAGTATTTT | CASSLDLETAQYF
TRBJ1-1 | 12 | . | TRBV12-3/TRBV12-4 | TGTGCCAGCAGCCCAAATGGGCATGAAGCTTTCTTT | CASSPNGHEAFF
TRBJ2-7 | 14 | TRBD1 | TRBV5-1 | TGCGCCAGCGGGGGGCAGGGGGCCTCCTACGAGCAGTACTTC | CASGGQGASYEQYF
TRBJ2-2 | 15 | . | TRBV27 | TGTGCCAGCAGAAAGTACTCCCCCGACACCGGGGAGCTGTTTTTT | CASRKYSPDTGELFF
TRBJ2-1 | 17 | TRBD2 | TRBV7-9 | TGTGCCAGCAGCTTAGTGGGGACTAGCGGGGCAGAAAATGAGCAGTTCTTC | CASSLVGTSGAENEQFF
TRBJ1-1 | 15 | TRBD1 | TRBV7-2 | TGTGCCAGCAGCTTGGACAGGGGTCGGAACACTGAAGCTTTCTTT | CASSLDRGRNTEAFF
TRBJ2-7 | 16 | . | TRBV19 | TGTGCCAGTAGTATAGATTTGACCACAGGGATCCACGAGCAGTACTTC | CASSIDLTTGIHEQYF
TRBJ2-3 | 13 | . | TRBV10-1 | TGCGCCAGCAGTGATACCCAAGGAGGTACGCAGTATTTT | CASSDTQGGTQYF